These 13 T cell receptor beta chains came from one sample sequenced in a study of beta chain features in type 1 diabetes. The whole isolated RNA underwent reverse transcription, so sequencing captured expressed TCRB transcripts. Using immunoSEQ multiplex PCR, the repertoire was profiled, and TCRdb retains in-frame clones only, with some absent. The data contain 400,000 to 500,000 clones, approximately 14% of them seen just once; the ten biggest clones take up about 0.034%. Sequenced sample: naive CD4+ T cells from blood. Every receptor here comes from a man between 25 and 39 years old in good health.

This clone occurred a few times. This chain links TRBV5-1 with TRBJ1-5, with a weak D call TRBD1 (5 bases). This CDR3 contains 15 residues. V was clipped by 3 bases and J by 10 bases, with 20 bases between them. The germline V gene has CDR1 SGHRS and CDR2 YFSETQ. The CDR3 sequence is CASSSEPGPIYPQHF. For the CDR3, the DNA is TGCGCCAGCAGCTCGGAGCCGGGACCCATTTATCCCCAGCATTTT.

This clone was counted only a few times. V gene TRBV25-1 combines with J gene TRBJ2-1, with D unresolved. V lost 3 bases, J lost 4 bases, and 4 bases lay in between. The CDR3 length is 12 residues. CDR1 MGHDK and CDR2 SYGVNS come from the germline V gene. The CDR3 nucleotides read TGTGCCAGCAGTGACGTGTACAATGAGCAGTTCTTC. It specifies CASSDVYNEQFF.

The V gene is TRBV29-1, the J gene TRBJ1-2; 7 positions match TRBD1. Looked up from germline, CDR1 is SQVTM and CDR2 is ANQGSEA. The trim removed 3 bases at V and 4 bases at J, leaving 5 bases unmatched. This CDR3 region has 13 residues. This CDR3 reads CSVDDRDSYGYTF. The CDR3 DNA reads TGCAGCGTTGACGACAGGGATTCCTATGGCTACACCTTC.

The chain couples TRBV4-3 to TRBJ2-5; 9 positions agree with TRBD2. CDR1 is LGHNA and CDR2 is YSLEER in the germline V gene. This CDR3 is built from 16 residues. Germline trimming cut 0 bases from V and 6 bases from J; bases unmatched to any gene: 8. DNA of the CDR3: TGCGCCAGCAGCCAAGACGGTAGCGGGGGCTGGAAGACCCAGTACTTC. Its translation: CASSQDGSGGWKTQYF.

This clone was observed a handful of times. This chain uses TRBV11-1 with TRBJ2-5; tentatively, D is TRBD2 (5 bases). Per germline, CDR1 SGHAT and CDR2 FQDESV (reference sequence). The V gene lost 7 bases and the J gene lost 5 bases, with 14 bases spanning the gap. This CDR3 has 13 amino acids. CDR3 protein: CASTFGLLETQYF. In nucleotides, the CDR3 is TGTGCCAGCACCTTCGGACTGCTGGAGACCCAGTACTTC.

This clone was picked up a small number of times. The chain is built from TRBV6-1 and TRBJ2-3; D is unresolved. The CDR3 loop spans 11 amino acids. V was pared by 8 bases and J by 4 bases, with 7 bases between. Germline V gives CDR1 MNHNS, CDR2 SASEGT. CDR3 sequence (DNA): TGTGCCAGCGAGTCCGCAGATACGCAGTATTTT. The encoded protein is CASESADTQYF.

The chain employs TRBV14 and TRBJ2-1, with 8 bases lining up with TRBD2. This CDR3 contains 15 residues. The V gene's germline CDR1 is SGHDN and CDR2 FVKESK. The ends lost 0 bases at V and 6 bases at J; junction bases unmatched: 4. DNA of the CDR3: TGTGCCAGCAGCCAAGACCCGGGGGGGCTCAATGAGCAGTTCTTC. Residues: CASSQDPGGLNEQFF.

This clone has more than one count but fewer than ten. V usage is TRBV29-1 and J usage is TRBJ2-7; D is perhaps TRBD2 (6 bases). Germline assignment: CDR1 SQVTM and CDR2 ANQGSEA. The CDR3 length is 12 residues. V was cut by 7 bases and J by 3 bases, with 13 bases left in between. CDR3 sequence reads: CSALGLIYEQYF. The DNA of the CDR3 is TGCAGCGCCCTGGGACTTATCTACGAGCAGTACTTC.

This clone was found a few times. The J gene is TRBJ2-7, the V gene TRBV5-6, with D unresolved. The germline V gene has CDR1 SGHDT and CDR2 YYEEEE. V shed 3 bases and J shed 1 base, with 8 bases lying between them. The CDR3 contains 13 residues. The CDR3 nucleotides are TGTGCCAGCAGCTCCTCTGGGTCCTACGAGCAGTACGTC. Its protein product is CASSSSGSYEQYV.

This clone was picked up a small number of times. The CDR3 nucleotides read TGCAGCGTTGGCATGTGGGAGGAGTCAGATACGCAGTATTTT. Residues: CSVGMWEESDTQYF. The chain couples TRBV29-1 to TRBJ2-3; the D gene is possibly TRBD2 (6 bases). This CDR3 is 14 amino acids long. Trimming left V 4 bases short and J 4 bases short, with 15 bases between. CDR1 and CDR2 from the germline V gene are SQVTM and ANQGSEA.

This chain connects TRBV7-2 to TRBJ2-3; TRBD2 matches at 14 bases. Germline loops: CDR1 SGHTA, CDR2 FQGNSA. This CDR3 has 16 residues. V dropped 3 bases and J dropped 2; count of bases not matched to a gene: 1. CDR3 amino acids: CASSLGLAGDTDTQYF. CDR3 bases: TGTGCCAGCAGCTTGGGACTAGCGGGGGACACAGATACGCAGTATTTT.

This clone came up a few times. CDR3 coding DNA: TGTGCCAGCAGCTTAGCAGCCGACTATGGCTACACCTTC. Amino acids: CASSLAADYGYTF. V and J are TRBV11-2 and TRBJ1-2; the D is unclear. The CDR3 has 13 residues. CDR1 is SGHAT and CDR2 is FQNNGV in the germline V gene. The V gene lost 1 base and the J gene lost 3 bases, with 6 bases spanning the gap.

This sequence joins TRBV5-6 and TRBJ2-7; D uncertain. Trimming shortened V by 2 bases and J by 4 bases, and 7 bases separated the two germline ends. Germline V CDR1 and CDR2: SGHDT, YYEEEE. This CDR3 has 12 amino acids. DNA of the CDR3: TGTGCCAGCAGCTTTTCCGGATACGAGCAGTACGTC. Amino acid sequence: CASSFSGYEQYV.